This T cell receptor beta chain was captured by sequencing in a study of post-analysis software for immune sequencing data. Prepared libraries of TCR beta cDNA carried unique molecular identifiers. TCRdb analysed the PCR reads with MiXCR anew, one entry per CDR3 protein. The sample includes roughly 580,000 distinct CDR3 sequences, about 40% seen only once; the top ten take approximately 1.7%. Study observations and caveats: Among a handful of TRBV segments more frequent in patients than controls were TRBV5-6, TRBV5-1 and TRBV20-1. In multiple sclerosis, normalized Chao1 diversity was significantly below that of controls.

With respect to this clonotype: Its antigen is as yet unknown.

Trimming pared 6 bases from V and 2 bases from J, leaving 12 bases between. CDR3 length: 14 amino acids. The material sequenced was blood. This TCR derives from a girl aged 5-17 years with multiple sclerosis. V gene TRBV12-3 or TRBV12-4 combines with J gene TRBJ2-3, with a tentative D call TRBD2 (6 bases). This CDR3 is CASSMSGPTDTQYF. Here the CDR3 DNA reads TGTGCCAGCAGCATGAGCGGGCCCACAGATACGCAGTATTTT.